This T cell receptor beta chain was recorded in a study of graft-versus-host responses after intestinal transplantation. Study observations and caveats: GvH clones turned up in recipient marrow; some had shown up first in ileum or blood.

This CDR3 has 15 amino acids. CDR1 is SNHLY and CDR2 is FYNNEI in the germline V gene. Trimming took 8 bases from V and 3 from J, leaving 20 bases between them. With respect to this clone: Its matching antigen is unknown.

Sequencing used immunoSEQ multiplex PCR; TCRdb keeps in-frame clones, though not all of them. This sample has fewer than 150,000 clones; around 90% occur once, and the top ten carry over 0.15%. V gene TRBV2 combines with J gene TRBJ2-7, with D possibly TRBD1 on 6 matching bases. The sequences come from unstimulated CD4+ T cells sorted from spleen or lymph node cells, collected before intestinal transplant. The source is a human donor who received an intestinal transplant. The CDR3 DNA reads as TGTGCCAGCCGAGTGAGAGGGGGTCCCATCTACGAGCAGTACTTC. It yields the protein CASRVRGGPIYEQYF.